Included here is one T cell receptor (beta chain) sequence, with context. TCRdb's table, derived via immunoSEQ multiplex PCR, lists solely in-frame clones and lacks some. Of some 53,000 clones in the sample, roughly 86% are singletons; the top ten hold roughly 3%. The data are from a study of T cell responses to AZD1222 COVID-19 vaccine. Germline-derived CDR1 and CDR2 are SGHRS and YFSETQ. The CDR3 is made up of 15 amino acids. V lost 0 bases, J lost 5 bases, and 4 bases stayed unmatched. This specimen was peripheral blood, taken 28 days after the second AZD1222 dose. The origin of this receptor is an adult who received the AZD1222 COVID-19 vaccine. The V and J genes are TRBV5-1 and TRBJ1-4; the match to TRBD1 covers 7 bases. The CDR3 sequence is CASSLEGASNEKLFF. In DNA, the CDR3 is TGCGCCAGCAGCTTGGAGGGGGCCTCCAATGAAAAACTGTTTTTT.